These 25 T cell receptor beta chains originate from one sample sequenced in a study of PD-1 blockade in mismatch repair-deficient tumors. Produced via immunoSEQ multiplex PCR; TCRdb's table is partial and in-frame only. Among under 85,000 clones listed, around four fifths were seen once. Sequencing was performed on peripheral blood, taken 2 weeks after starting pembrolizumab. These receptors came from an adult with mismatch repair-deficient cancer.

The chain is built from TRBV13 and TRBJ1-1, with 8 bases lining up with TRBD1. CDR1 and CDR2 (germline): PRHDT, FYEKMQ (reference sequence). J lost 1 base, V lost 4 bases, and 8 bases had no gene match. CDR3 length equals 16 residues. The CDR3 nucleotides read TGTGCCAGCAGCTATGCTCGGACAGGGACGAACACTGAAGCTTTCTTT. Its translation: CASSYARTGTNTEAFF.

This clone was found a few times. This chain connects TRBV15 to TRBJ2-6; D is undetermined. Trimming removed 0 bases from V and 4 bases from J, with 10 bases in between. Germline CDR1 is LNHNV and CDR2 is YYDKDF (reference sequence). The CDR3 consists of 16 residues. Here the CDR3 reads CATSRDLGAGANVLTF. The CDR3 DNA reads as TGTGCCACCAGCAGAGATTTGGGCGCCGGGGCCAACGTCCTGACTTTC.

The V gene is TRBV10-2, the J gene TRBJ2-5; D remains unclear. The CDR3 has 12 residues. V was clipped by 4 bases and J by 4 bases, with 7 bases between them. Per germline, CDR1 WSHSY and CDR2 SAAADI. The DNA of the CDR3 is TGCGCCAGCAGTGGACGGCGAGAGACCCAGTACTTC. Its translation: CASSGRRETQYF.

The table lists this clone with a few counts. The gene calls are TRBV6-4 and TRBJ2-7; D remains ambiguous. CDR1 is MRHNA, CDR2 SNTAGT, per germline. The CDR3 covers 15 residues. Trimming stripped 6 bases from V and 0 bases from J, with 15 bases between. The CDR3 sequence is CASSTLRSRSYEQYF. CDR3 nucleotide sequence: TGTGCCAGCAGCACCTTGAGGAGCCGCTCCTACGAGCAGTACTTC.

This rearrangement joins TRBV12-5 to TRBJ1-2; 7 bases align to TRBD1. The CDR3 loop spans 14 amino acids. From germline, CDR1 is LGHNT and CDR2 FRNRAP. The V gene end was trimmed by 6 bases and the J gene end by 4 bases; junction bases not matched to a gene: 8. The CDR3 protein is CASGYRGMSYGYTF. As DNA, the CDR3 is TGTGCTAGTGGATACAGGGGAATGAGCTATGGCTACACCTTC.

This clone occurred a few times. The gene calls are TRBV4-1 and TRBJ1-3; TRBD1 matches 7 bases. The CDR3 covers 15 residues. Unmatched junction bases numbered 4, after V lost 4 bases and J lost 1 base. Germline CDR1 is MGHRA and CDR2 is YSYEKL. The CDR3 here is CASSRKDRSGNTIYF. The CDR3 DNA is TGCGCCAGCAGCCGAAAGGACAGGTCTGGAAACACCATATATTTT.

Remarks on this clone: One end of the junction fails to match germline, which may point to a read error. V gene TRBV7-7 combines with J gene TRBJ1-4; D gene uncertain. Germline V gives CDR1 SSHAT, CDR2 FNYEAQ (reference sequence). This CDR3 spans 15 amino acids. The DNA for the CDR3 is TGTGCTAGCAGCCCCAGCGGGGCAACTAATGAAAAACTGTTTTTT. Translation: CASSPSGATNEKLFF.

This clone was found a few times. This chain uses TRBV6-5 with TRBJ1-2; D not certain. CDR1 is MNHEY and CDR2 is SVGAGI in the germline V gene. CDR3 length: 11 residues. Deletions cut 6 bases from V and 2 bases from J, with 4 bases between. The CDR3 protein is CASRTNYGYTF. The CDR3 nucleotides are TGTGCCAGCAGGACAAACTATGGCTACACCTTC.

V is TRBV11-3 and J is TRBJ2-2; 10 bases agree with TRBD2. The CDR3 loop spans 16 amino acids. Germline V gives CDR1 SGHNT, CDR2 YENEEA. Germline trimming cut 3 bases from V and 1 base from J; bases unmatched to any gene: 2. The CDR3 DNA is TGTGCCAGCAGCTTGGGGACTAGCGAGAACACCGGGGAGCTGTTTTTT. Its protein product is CASSLGTSENTGELFF.

The V call is TRBV30, the J call TRBJ2-1; TRBD1 matches 7 bases. CDR1 is GTSNPN and CDR2 is SVGIG in the germline V gene (reference sequence). Trimming cost V 8 bases and J 0 bases; bases outside gene matches: 4. This CDR3 contains 13 residues. CDR3 in amino acids: CAGQESSYNEQFF. Written as DNA, the CDR3 is TGTGCCGGACAGGAAAGCTCCTACAATGAGCAGTTCTTC. The full variable domain, rest sourced from reference TRBV30 and TRBJ2-1, is SQTIHQWPATLVQPVGSPLSLECTVEGTSNPNLYWYRQAAGRGLQLLFYSVGIGQISSEVPQNLSASRPQDRQFILSSKKLLLSDSGFYLCAGQESSYNEQFFGPGTRLTVL.

This clone was seen only once. This chain links TRBV4-1 with TRBJ2-3; no definite D call. From germline, CDR1 is MGHRA and CDR2 YSYEKL. V was shortened by 4 bases and J by 2 bases, with 13 bases between the two germline ends. The CDR3 is 15 residues long. DNA of the CDR3: TGCGCCAGCAGCCTCCCGAAGGCTAACACAGATACGCAGTATTTT. Its translation is CASSLPKANTDTQYF.

J is TRBJ2-1 and V is TRBV6-5; TRBD2 might be the D (5 bases). V was shortened by 3 bases and J by 6 bases, with 15 bases between the two germline ends. The CDR3 is made up of 15 amino acids. The germline V gene has CDR1 MNHEY and CDR2 SVGAGI. The chain's CDR3 is CASSYSDFASNEQFF. The DNA of the CDR3 is TGTGCCAGCAGTTATTCGGACTTCGCATCCAATGAGCAGTTCTTC.

The CDR3 region is CSVVGLATRNEQFF. CDR3 in DNA: TGCAGCGTTGTCGGTCTAGCCACAAGAAATGAGCAGTTCTTC. The chain is built from TRBV29-1 and TRBJ2-1; D perhaps matches TRBD2 (5 bases). Trimming took off 4 bases at V and 7 bases at J, with 17 bases between the two ends. Germline lookup yields CDR1 SQVTM and CDR2 ANQGSEA. This CDR3 is built from 14 residues.

CDR3 nucleotide sequence: TGCGCCAGCAGCCCCGCGGGACAGGGAACGGGAGAGCAGTACTTC. This gives the protein CASSPAGQGTGEQYF. This rearrangement joins TRBV5-1 to TRBJ2-7, with 9 bases lining up with TRBD1. This CDR3 is built from 15 residues. Germline V gene data show CDR1 as SGHRS and CDR2 as YFSETQ. The J segment lost 7 bases and the V segment lost 4 bases, leaving 12 bases of the junction unmatched.

The rearrangement joins TRBV11-2 to TRBJ2-5; 8 bases line up with TRBD2. Per the germline V gene, CDR1 is SGHAT and CDR2 is FQNNGV. The CDR3 sequence is 16 residues long. Trimming removed 5 bases from V and 1 base from J; junction bases left unmatched: 9. The CDR3 DNA sequence: TGTGCCAGCAGCCCCCCGGGGGGGAGAATCCAAGAGACCCAGTACTTC. Translating it yields CASSPPGGRIQETQYF.

The gene calls are TRBV7-9 and TRBJ2-3, with 13 positions matching TRBD2. The V segment lost 5 bases and the J segment 5 bases; nucleotides outside the gene matches: 10. There are 17 residues in the CDR3. From germline, CDR1 is SEHNR and CDR2 FQNEAQ (reference sequence). CDR3: CASSPSGLAGVRDTQYF. The DNA for the CDR3 is TGTGCCAGCAGCCCCTCCGGACTAGCGGGAGTCAGAGATACGCAGTATTTT.

V is TRBV28 and J is TRBJ1-5, with a possible D match to TRBD1 (6 bases). The germline V gene encodes CDR1 MDHEN and CDR2 SYDVKM. The V and J ends lost 5 bases and 6 bases respectively, with 14 bases between them. The CDR3 has 14 amino acids. The CDR3 protein is CASSSPGVGQPQHF. The CDR3 nucleotides are TGTGCCAGCAGTAGTCCAGGGGTGGGTCAGCCCCAGCATTTT. The full variable domain, in which reference TRBV28 and TRBJ1-5 provide the parts outside the CDR3, is DVKVTQSSRYLVKRTGEKVFLECVQDMDHENMFWYRQDPGLGLRLIYFSYDVKMKEKGDIPEGYSVSREKKERFSLILESASTNQTSMYLCASSSPGVGQPQHFGDGTRLSIL.

The chain recombines TRBV7-9 with TRBJ2-1, with a possible D match to TRBD2 (5 bases). Germline CDR1 reads SEHNR; CDR2 reads FQNEAQ (reference sequence). CDR3 length: 11 residues. Trimming removed 5 bases from V and 8 bases from J, with 7 bases in between. The CDR3, as DNA: TGTGCCAGCAGCCCGGACTATGAGCAGTTCTTC. This gives the protein CASSPDYEQFF. The whole variable domain, filled in from reference TRBV7-9 and TRBJ2-1, reads DTGVSQNPRHKITKRGQNVTFRCDPISEHNRLYWYRQTLGQGPEFLTYFQNEAQLEKSRLLSDRFSAERPKGSFSTLEIQRTEQGDSAMYLCASSPDYEQFFGPGTRLTVL.

This chain connects TRBV29-1 to TRBJ2-6, with 7 bases lining up with TRBD1. The V gene's germline CDR1 is SQVTM and CDR2 ANQGSEA. CDR3 size: 16 residues. After removal of 6 bases from V and 0 bases from J, the junction contained 8 bases not matched to a gene. In nucleotides, the CDR3 is TGCAGCGTAGCCGGGACAGAGAGCTCTGGGGCCAACGTCCTGACTTTC. Translating it yields CSVAGTESSGANVLTF.

The chain has TRBV7-9 and TRBJ2-1; 11 bases match TRBD2. V lost 7 bases, J lost 7 bases, and 15 bases stayed unmatched. Germline V lookup: CDR1 SEHNR, CDR2 FQNEAQ (reference sequence). CDR3 length: 17 amino acids. CDR3 protein: CASIPISTSGKRNEQFF. DNA for the CDR3: TGTGCCAGCATCCCCATCTCGACTAGCGGGAAAAGGAATGAGCAGTTCTTC.

This clone was counted a single time. This chain links TRBV7-9 with TRBJ2-2; 7 bases match TRBD1. The CDR3 consists of 14 residues. V trimming: 3 bases; J trimming: 6 bases; junction bases outside the gene matches: 4. Germline assignment: CDR1 SEHNR and CDR2 FQNEAQ (reference sequence). The CDR3 spells CASSLMQGAGELFF. The DNA for the CDR3 is TGTGCCAGCAGCTTGATGCAGGGGGCCGGGGAGCTGTTTTTT.

The chain couples TRBV30 to TRBJ2-3; 8 bases are shared with TRBD2. Germline values: CDR1 GTSNPN, CDR2 SVGIG (reference sequence). The CDR3 consists of 15 residues. The CDR3 spells CAGSSGTPSTDTQYF. CDR3 nucleotides: TGTGCTGGGAGTAGCGGGACCCCTAGCACAGATACGCAGTATTTT.

V is TRBV7-9 and J is TRBJ2-3; D may correspond to TRBD1 or TRBD2 (6 bases each). The CDR3 runs to 16 residues. Germline values: CDR1 SEHNR, CDR2 FQNEAQ (reference sequence). Trimming stripped 1 base from V and 3 bases from J, with 14 bases between. As DNA, the CDR3 is TGTGCCAGCAGCTTAGAGGGGGGCAGAAAAACAGATACGCAGTATTTT. Translated, it gives CASSLEGGRKTDTQYF.

The chain combines TRBV5-4 with TRBJ2-2; the D call may be TRBD1 or TRBD2 (6 bases each). The V end was cut by 1 base, the J end by 8 bases, with 18 bases between. Germline assignment: CDR1 SGHNT and CDR2 YYREEE (reference sequence). This CDR3 comprises 16 residues. CDR3 DNA: TGTGCCAGCAGCTTGAATGTGGGGGGCGGTGGAGGGGAGCTGTTTTTT. It encodes CASSLNVGGGGGELFF.

The rearrangement links TRBV28 to TRBJ1-4; D uncertain. Trimming stripped 5 bases from V and 0 bases from J, with 10 bases between. This CDR3 contains 15 residues. Germline loops: CDR1 MDHEN, CDR2 SYDVKM. CDR3: CASSIRFATNEKLFF. The CDR3 DNA reads as TGTGCCAGCAGTATCCGTTTCGCAACTAATGAAAAACTGTTTTTT. The entire variable domain, with the rest obtained from reference TRBV28 and TRBJ1-4, is as follows: DVKVTQSSRYLVKRTGEKVFLECVQDMDHENMFWYRQDPGLGLRLIYFSYDVKMKEKGDIPEGYSVSREKKERFSLILESASTNQTSMYLCASSIRFATNEKLFFGSGTQLSVL.